A selection of T cell receptor beta chains follows, all from one sample in a study of blood T cell repertoires in COVID-19. Measured with immunoSEQ multiplex PCR; TCRdb has only the in-frame clones, and not every one. The sample carries under 300,000 clones, more than 85% recorded once. Input material: peripheral blood. The receptors derive from a man younger than 30 with active or convalescent COVID-19. The CDR3 runs from the conserved cysteine through the conserved F or W. D genes are given only for firm matches. Size tells how often a clone was seen (once, few, many) or the class of an expanded clone, and some rows leave it out.

J,size,V,D,DNA,CDR3
TRBJ2-1,few,TRBV9,TRBD2,TGTGCCAGCAGCGGCGAGGGACTAGCGGGGGGAAATGAGCAGTTCTTC,CASSGEGLAGGNEQFF
TRBJ1-3,-,TRBV9,TRBD1,TGTGCCAGCAGCGTAGGACAGGGACCGGTCCCGGACACCATATATTTT,CASSVGQGPVPDTIYF
TRBJ1-5,-,TRBV19,-,TGTGCCAGTAATTTCAGGAGCGGGAATCAGCCCCAGCATTTT,CASNFRSGNQPQHF
TRBJ1-5,-,TRBV11-2,TRBD1,TGTGCCAGCAGCTCGACAGGGTTTAGTCAGCCCCAGCATTTT,CASSSTGFSQPQHF
TRBJ1-4,few,TRBV2,TRBD1,TGTGCCAGCAGTGAAGGGACAGGGTTCAATGAAAAACTGTTTTTT,CASSEGTGFNEKLFF
TRBJ2-7,-,TRBV5-1,-,TGCGCCAGCAGCTTGGTGGGGCAGAGTGGCGAGCAGTACTTC,CASSLVGQSGEQYF
TRBJ1-1,few,TRBV19,-,TGTGCCAGTATAAAGGAGGGGAGGACTGAAGCTTTCTTT,CASIKEGRTEAFF
TRBJ2-5,once,TRBV20-1,-,TGCAGTGCTAGTGACATTAGCTCGTTTATGGAGACCCAGTACTTC,CSASDISSFMETQYF
TRBJ2-1,-,TRBV4-3,-,TGCGCCAGCAGCCAATATACGGGGTCCTACAATGAGCAGTTCTTC,CASSQYTGSYNEQFF
TRBJ2-5,-,TRBV14,TRBD1,TGTGCCAGCAGCCAGAAGAGGCGGGACAGGGTAGGGGAGACCCAGTACTTC,CASSQKRRDRVGETQYF
TRBJ2-2,-,TRBV5-5,-,TGTGCCAGCAGCTTGGGCGGACAGGGCGGGGGCACCGGGGAGCTGTTTTTT,CASSLGGQGGGTGELFF
TRBJ1-2,-,TRBV7-9,TRBD1,TGTGCCAGCAGCCCATCGACAGGGACCTATGGCTACACCTTC,CASSPSTGTYGYTF
TRBJ2-5,-,TRBV5-6,-,TGTGCCAGCAGCACCTGGGCCCCGGGGGGCGAGACCCAGTACTTC,CASSTWAPGGETQYF
TRBJ2-7,-,TRBV19,-,TGTGCCAGTAGTGCGTTACAGGGCTCTGGCTACGAGCAGTACTTC,CASSALQGSGYEQYF
TRBJ2-1,once,TRBV6-5,TRBD2,TGTGCCAGCGGGACTAGCGGGGGGGCCTGGGAGCAGTTCTTC,CASGTSGGAWEQFF
TRBJ2-3,-,TRBV11-1,TRBD1,TGTGCCAGCAGGTCCCGACAGGGTCCAGATACGCAGTATTTT,CASRSRQGPDTQYF
TRBJ2-1,-,TRBV6-5,-,TGTGCCAGCAGTTACAGTAGTGGGAGTGGCGGGAATGAGCAGTTCTTC,CASSYSSGSGGNEQFF